Shown below are 9 T cell receptor beta chains from a single sample sequenced in a study of blood T cell repertoires in COVID-19. Using immunoSEQ multiplex PCR, the repertoire was profiled, and TCRdb retains in-frame clones only, with some absent. The table includes about 250,000 clones, 87% detected once. Material: peripheral blood. Source of these receptors: a man between 18 and 35 years old with active or convalescent COVID-19.

The chain is built from TRBV4-3 and TRBJ2-7; 7 nucleotides align to TRBD2. Germline CDR1 reads LGHNA; CDR2 reads YSLEER. The ends lost 0 bases at V and 1 base at J; junction bases unmatched: 6. CDR3 length: 16 residues. The CDR3 region has the DNA TGCGCCAGCAGCCAAGACTGGGGGGAGGGGTCCTACGAGCAGTACTTC. Translating gives CASSQDWGEGSYEQYF.

CDR3 sequence (DNA): TGTGCCAGCAGTGGGACAGGAACATATGGCTACACCTTC. As protein: CASSGTGTYGYTF. V is TRBV28 and J is TRBJ1-2; 8 positions agree with TRBD1. The ends lost 5 bases at V and 5 bases at J; junction bases unmatched: 4. The CDR3 length is 13 residues. Germline-derived CDR1 and CDR2 are MDHEN and SYDVKM.

The V and J genes are TRBV19 and TRBJ1-1; TRBD1 agrees at 9 bases. Germline V gene lookup returns CDR1 LNHDA and CDR2 SQIVND (reference sequence). CDR3 size: 16 residues. The trim removed 7 bases at V and 0 bases at J, leaving 9 bases unmatched. The CDR3 nucleotides are TGTGCCAGTATTCGGGGACAGGGACTCATGAACACTGAAGCTTTCTTT. Translating gives CASIRGQGLMNTEAFF.

CDR3 sequence reads: CSANENGRRKNQPQHF. CDR3 DNA: TGCAGTGCTAATGAGAACGGCAGGCGAAAAAATCAGCCCCAGCATTTT. This sequence joins TRBV20-1 and TRBJ1-5; no clear D gene. Trimming removed 4 bases from V and 4 bases from J, with 20 bases in between. From germline, CDR1 is DFQATT and CDR2 SNEGSKA (reference sequence). CDR3 length: 16 amino acids.

This chain links TRBV21-1 with TRBJ2-7; the table's D gene call, TRBD1, was not cross checked with the DNA. TRBV21-1 corresponds to a pseudogene. This CDR3 has 14 residues. The CDR3 loop reads CASSNRQGADEQYF. Here the CDR3 DNA reads TGTGCCAGCAGCAACCGACAGGGGGCTGACGAGCAGTACTTC.

A remark on this clone: Other DNA sequences in the sample encode the same CDR3. This rearrangement joins TRBV5-1 to TRBJ2-3, with D unclear. This CDR3 has 14 residues. Per the germline V gene, CDR1 is SGHRS and CDR2 is YFSETQ. Trimming cost V 0 bases and J 0 bases, with 5 bases left between them. The CDR3 loop reads CASSLDRSTDTQYF. CDR3 nucleotides: TGCGCCAGCAGCTTGGACAGAAGCACAGATACGCAGTATTTT.

CDR3: CASSLRPLLKSGYTF. CDR3 nucleotide sequence: TGTGCCAGCAGTCTCAGGCCCCTATTAAAAAGTGGCTACACCTTC. This chain joins TRBV27 and TRBJ1-2; D remains ambiguous. CDR1 is MNHEY and CDR2 is SMNVEV in the germline V gene (reference sequence). This CDR3 has 15 residues. V lost 5 bases to trimming and J lost 7 bases, with 20 bases between them.

This chain uses TRBV28 with TRBJ2-1, with D tentatively TRBD2 (5 bases). The CDR3 length is 12 residues. Germline CDR1 reads MDHEN; CDR2 reads SYDVKM. Deletions cut 6 bases from V and 11 bases from J, with 14 bases between. CDR3 sequence: CASSPARGKQFF. For the CDR3, the DNA is TGTGCCAGCAGCCCTGCCCGAGGGAAGCAGTTCTTC.

The gene calls are TRBV6-5 and TRBJ2-7; 9 bases fit TRBD1. Germline loops: CDR1 MNHEY, CDR2 SVGAGI. This CDR3 comprises 14 residues. The trim removed 8 bases at V and 4 bases at J, leaving 9 bases unmatched. For the CDR3, the DNA is TGTGCCAGCCAGGCCTTGACAGGGGGATACGAGCAGTACTTC. It encodes CASQALTGGYEQYF.